The 30 T cell receptor beta chains below all came from one sample that was sequenced in a study of CD8+CD57+ T cells in acquired aplastic anemia. Genomic DNA templated the TCR beta VDJ and CDR3 profiling. TCRdb re-analysed the reads in MiXCR, keeping a single row per CDR3 protein. The profile shows about 210,000 distinct CDR3 sequences, about 59% of them singletons. The sample comprised sorted CD4+, CD8+, or CD8+CD57+ T cells (not recorded which) from PBMCs. The receptors shown here come from a human donor in good health.

In this sample, this clonotype turned up many times. The genes are TRBV14 and TRBJ1-1; 7 bases align to TRBD1. Per germline, CDR1 SGHDN and CDR2 FVKESK. The CDR3 covers 19 residues. V lost 2 bases to trimming and J lost 3 bases; unmatched junction nucleotides: 18. The DNA of the CDR3 is TGTGCCAGCAGCCAAAACGAACCGGGACAGTTTTTCGGTGACACTGAAGCTTTCTTT. It translates to CASSQNEPGQFFGDTEAFF.

The V call is TRBV10-1, the J call TRBJ1-5; D gene unclear. Germline CDR1 WNHNN, CDR2 SYGVQD (reference sequence). CDR3 length: 16 residues. The V end lost 4 bases, the J end lost 0 bases, and 13 bases lay between the germline ends. CDR3 nucleotide sequence: TGCGCCAGCAGTGTGGGGAGTGAGATTAGCAATCAGCCCCAGCATTTT. Translating it yields CASSVGSEISNQPQHF.

In the case of this clonotype: The final CDR3 position lacks the conserved phenylalanine or tryptophan, pointing to a likely read error. The genes are TRBV7-3 and TRBJ2-7; D is ambiguous. The CDR3 runs to 13 residues. Germline V CDR1 and CDR2: SGHTA, FQGTGA. V was trimmed by 2 bases and J by 3 bases, leaving 8 bases between them. In nucleotides, the CDR3 is TGTGCCAGCAGCTTAGGCCGGATCTACGAGCAGTACCTC. It encodes CASSLGRIYEQYL.

The CDR3 loop is CASSWGQRSNQPQHF. CDR3 DNA sequence: TGTGCCAGTAGTTGGGGACAGAGAAGCAATCAGCCCCAGCATTTT. The chain combines TRBV19 with TRBJ1-5; 7 bases fit TRBD1. The CDR3 length is 15 residues. Germline V CDR1 and CDR2: LNHDA, SQIVND (reference sequence). V was clipped by 5 bases and J by 1 base; unmatched bases: 5. Filled out from reference TRBV19 and TRBJ1-5, the complete variable domain reads DGGITQSPKYLFRKEGQNVTLSCEQNLNHDAMYWYRQDPGQGLRLIYYSQIVNDFQKGDIAEGYSVSREKKESFPLTVTSAQKNPTAFYLCASSWGQRSNQPQHFGDGTRLSIL.

This clonotype was observed at least ten times. This sequence joins TRBV12-5 and TRBJ2-3; D remains unclear. Trimming took off 5 bases at V and 0 bases at J, with 15 bases between the two ends. Germline CDR1 reads LGHNT; CDR2 reads FRNRAP. This CDR3 contains 16 residues. The CDR3 region is CASGPPLERSTDTQYF. CDR3 coding DNA: TGTGCTAGTGGTCCACCTCTGGAGCGAAGCACAGATACGCAGTATTTT.

Ten or more counts support this clonotype. The chain combines TRBV14 with TRBJ2-7; maybe TRBD1 (5 bases). Germline CDR1 and CDR2: SGHDN and FVKESK. Trimming stripped 0 bases from V and 2 bases from J, with 11 bases between. This CDR3 region has 15 residues. This CDR3 reads CASSQEGREPYEQYF. The CDR3 region has the DNA TGTGCCAGCAGCCAAGAGGGCAGGGAACCCTACGAGCAGTACTTC.

The rearrangement uses TRBV20-1 and TRBJ1-6; 7 bases align to TRBD1. V was clipped by 4 bases and J by 6 bases; unmatched bases: 3. CDR1 is DFQATT, CDR2 SNEGSKA, per germline (reference sequence). The CDR3 length is 13 residues. CDR3 loop: CSATRQGNSPLHF. The CDR3 DNA sequence: TGCAGTGCTACCAGACAGGGTAATTCACCCCTCCACTTT.

This clonotype appeared a few times. This rearrangement joins TRBV7-9 to TRBJ2-1, with D perhaps matching TRBD2 (5 bases). V lost 8 bases and J lost 1, with 12 bases in between. This CDR3 is built from 14 residues. Germline V gives CDR1 SEHNR, CDR2 FQNEAQ (reference sequence). The CDR3 spells CASPGDRSYNEQFF. CDR3 nucleotides: TGTGCCAGCCCCGGGGATCGTTCCTACAATGAGCAGTTCTTC.

This clonotype came up once. This sequence joins TRBV9 and TRBJ2-7; 8 bases match TRBD1. The CDR3 runs 15 residues. The trim removed 4 bases at V and 3 bases at J, leaving 9 bases unmatched. Germline CDR1 and CDR2: SGDLS and YYNGEE. CDR3 DNA sequence: TGTGCCAGCAGCAGCATGGACAGGGTAGGCTACGAGCAGTACTTC. It encodes CASSSMDRVGYEQYF.

A note on this clonotype: One junction end does not reproduce the germline sequence, and a read error may be involved. The chain links TRBV6-6 to TRBJ1-2, with a possible D match to TRBD1 (5 bases). The CDR3 length is 13 residues. Germline assignment: CDR1 MNHNY and CDR2 SVGAGI (reference sequence). The CDR3 region has the DNA TGTGCCATCAGTGAAAGGGGTGACTATGGCTACACCTTC. This encodes CAISERGDYGYTF.

The CDR3 DNA follows: TGCGCCAGCAGCCCCCAGGGGGAAGCCTACAATGAGCAGTTCTTC. Residues: CASSPQGEAYNEQFF. The gene calls are TRBV5-1 and TRBJ2-1, with 7 bases lining up with TRBD1. V lost 4 bases and J lost 2; bases outside the gene matches: 6. The CDR3 is 15 residues long. Germline V gene lookup returns CDR1 SGHRS and CDR2 YFSETQ.

This clonotype was observed at least ten times. V and J are TRBV12-3 or TRBV12-4 and TRBJ2-7, with 11 bases matching TRBD2. There are 13 residues in the CDR3. The junction had 4 bases not matched to a gene; V was cut back by 3 bases and J by 9 bases. The DNA for the CDR3 is TGTGCCAGCAGTTTCACTAGCGGGGGAGCGCAGTACTTC. Translation: CASSFTSGGAQYF.

A few counts support this clonotype. The genes are TRBV20-1 and TRBJ2-7; D call uncertain. V lost 3 bases, J lost 3 bases, and 12 bases lay in between. The germline V gene encodes CDR1 DFQATT and CDR2 SNEGSKA (reference sequence). The CDR3 has 13 residues. The CDR3 sequence is CSASSPEFYEQYF. The DNA of the CDR3 is TGCAGTGCTAGTTCCCCTGAATTCTACGAGCAGTACTTC.

There are many counts of this clonotype. The chain employs TRBV13 and TRBJ2-5, with D possibly TRBD2 on 5 matching bases. V gave up 2 bases and J gave up 3 bases, with 13 bases separating them. The length of the CDR3 is 15 residues. The germline V gene encodes CDR1 PRHDT and CDR2 FYEKMQ (reference sequence). Here the CDR3 reads CASSLRQGREETQYF. In DNA, the CDR3 is TGTGCCAGCAGCTTAAGACAAGGGAGAGAAGAGACCCAGTACTTC.

This rearrangement joins TRBV12-3 or TRBV12-4 to TRBJ1-6, with D unclear. V dropped 5 bases and J dropped 9 bases, with 14 bases sitting between them. This CDR3 is built from 14 residues. The CDR3 is CASSTVGAFSPLHF. The CDR3, as DNA: TGTGCCAGCAGTACAGTGGGAGCGTTTTCACCCCTCCACTTT.

In the case of this clonotype: A read error may account for a junction end that differs from germline. The chain has TRBV20-1 and TRBJ1-5, with D possibly matching TRBD1 (6 bases). Germline V CDR1 and CDR2: DFQATT, SNEGSKA (reference sequence). The CDR3 extends over 15 amino acids. Here the CDR3 reads CSARETGNSTQPQHF. The CDR3 DNA follows: TGCAGTGCTAGAGAAACAGGGAATAGCACTCAGCCCCAGCATTTT.

The chain links TRBV7-9 to TRBJ1-2; perhaps TRBD1 as D (6 bases). The CDR3 length is 14 residues. Germline CDR1 is SEHNR and CDR2 is FQNEAQ (reference sequence). The V and J ends lost 3 bases and 6 bases respectively, with 14 bases between them. CDR3 in DNA: TGTGCCAGCAGCTTTGGAGGGGGGGAGAATGGCTACACCTTC. This encodes CASSFGGGENGYTF. Looking up the rest from reference TRBV7-9 and TRBJ1-2 gives the full variable domain: DTGVSQNPRHKITKRGQNVTFRCDPISEHNRLYWYRQTLGQGPEFLTYFQNEAQLEKSRLLSDRFSAERPKGSFSTLEIQRTEQGDSAMYLCASSFGGGENGYTFGSGTRLTVV.

The chain employs TRBV12-3 or TRBV12-4 and TRBJ1-4; D is perhaps TRBD1 (6 bases). With 1 base removed from V and 6 bases from J, the gap between germline ends came to 12 bases. This CDR3 is 15 amino acids long. The CDR3 DNA is TGTGCCAGCAGTTTAGTCGCGGGGGCGGATGAAAAACTGTTTTTT. It codes for CASSLVAGADEKLFF.

This rearrangement joins TRBV7-9 to TRBJ1-5; 10 positions agree with TRBD1. Germline V gives CDR1 SEHNR, CDR2 FQNEAQ (reference sequence). The CDR3 extends over 17 amino acids. The junction had 11 bases not matched to a gene; V was cut back by 5 bases and J by 4 bases. The CDR3 here is CASSRSGQGRSNQPQHF. The CDR3 region has the DNA TGTGCCAGCAGCCGATCGGGACAGGGGCGATCGAATCAGCCCCAGCATTTT. Variable domain in full (rest from reference TRBV7-9 and TRBJ1-5): DTGVSQNPRHKITKRGQNVTFRCDPISEHNRLYWYRQTLGQGPEFLTYFQNEAQLEKSRLLSDRFSAERPKGSFSTLEIQRTEQGDSAMYLCASSRSGQGRSNQPQHFGDGTRLSIL.

For this clonotype: At one boundary the junction diverges from the germline segment, which might be a read error. The chain combines TRBV2 with TRBJ1-2; no reliable D call. Germline CDR1 is SNHLY and CDR2 is FYNNEI. The CDR3 extends over 14 amino acids. The CDR3 DNA sequence: TGTGCCAGCCGTGAAGCGAGGGTTAACTATGGCTACACCTTC. As protein: CASREARVNYGYTF.

To note about this clonotype: The junction does not match germline at one end; this may be a read error. The chain recombines TRBV29-1 with TRBJ2-3, with D possibly matching TRBD1 (6 bases). The V gene's germline CDR1 is SQVTM and CDR2 ANQGSEA. The CDR3 consists of 12 residues. CDR3 region: CSAEETGDTQYF. CDR3 nucleotides: TGCAGCGCTGAAGAGACAGGAGATACGCAGTATTTT.

To note about this clonotype: A single base separates this from a much larger clone, so it may be a read error. The rearrangement joins TRBV3-1 to TRBJ2-7; D might be TRBD1 or TRBD2, each matching 6 bases. CDR1 is LGHDT, CDR2 YNNKEL, per germline (reference sequence). CDR3 size: 13 residues. CDR3 sequence: CASGGTFSFEQYF. The CDR3 DNA reads as TGTGCCAGCGGGGGGACATTCTCCTTCGAGCAGTACTTC.

Regarding this clonotype: This may be a read error: a much more frequent sequence differs by one nucleotide. V gene TRBV12-5 combines with J gene TRBJ2-7; D might be TRBD1 (6 bases). The germline V gene has CDR1 LGHNT and CDR2 FRNRAP. The CDR3 is 13 residues long. V lost 5 bases, J lost 3 bases, and 11 bases lay in between. The CDR3 coding sequence is TGTGCTAGTGGTGCTGACAGGAGCTACGAGCAGTACTTC. Encoded protein: CASGADRSYEQYF.

The chain has TRBV10-3 and TRBJ2-5; 8 bases are a match to TRBD1. This CDR3 has 14 residues. The J segment lost 4 bases and the V segment lost 6 bases, leaving 7 bases of the junction unmatched. CDR1 is ENHRY, CDR2 SYGVKD, per germline. The CDR3 sequence: CAISEPGGSETQYF. CDR3 nucleotides: TGTGCCATCAGCGAGCCAGGGGGCTCAGAGACCCAGTACTTC.

This rearrangement joins TRBV19 to TRBJ1-5, with D perhaps matching TRBD1 (6 bases). The CDR3 has 16 residues. In germline, CDR1 is LNHDA, CDR2 SQIVND (reference sequence). V was cut by 7 bases and J by 7 bases, with 23 bases left in between. CDR3 in DNA: TGTGCCAGTACGAGGGAGGGGGGTAGGTATAGACAGCCCCAGCATTTT. Translation gives CASTREGGRYRQPQHF.

The CDR3 DNA reads TGTGCCAGCAGCCCCCTGGCACAGGGGTTTGGAGAGACCCAGTACTTC. Translation: CASSPLAQGFGETQYF. The V and J genes are TRBV25-1 and TRBJ2-5; 7 bases fit TRBD1. V shed 6 bases and J 4 bases; nucleotides not matched to a gene: 14. Germline V gene sequence: CDR1 MGHDK, CDR2 SYGVNS. The CDR3 spans 16 residues. Based on the CDR3 plus reference TRBV25-1 and TRBJ2-5, the full variable domain is EADIYQTPRYLVIGTGKKITLECSQTMGHDKMYWYQQDPGMELHLIHYSYGVNSTEKGDLSSESTVSRIRTEHFPLTLESARPSHTSQYLCASSPLAQGFGETQYFGPGTRLLVL.

The CDR3 sequence is CASSQGLAPYNEQFF. The CDR3 DNA reads as TGTGCCAGCAGCCAAGGCCTAGCACCGTACAATGAGCAGTTCTTC. V is TRBV7-9 and J is TRBJ2-1; tentatively, D is TRBD2 (5 bases). This CDR3 has 15 residues. V gave up 5 bases and J gave up 4 bases, with 15 bases separating them. Per the germline V gene, CDR1 is SEHNR and CDR2 is FQNEAQ (reference sequence).

With respect to this clonotype: A much larger clone sits a single nucleotide away, making a read error possible. This chain uses TRBV7-9 with TRBJ1-6; D is possibly TRBD1 (5 bases). Germline CDR1 reads SEHNR; CDR2 reads FQNEAQ (reference sequence). The CDR3 has 14 residues. V was cut by 6 bases and J by 5 bases, with 11 bases left in between. The CDR3 bases are TGTGCCAGCAGTTTTCAGGGAGATAATTCACCCCTCCACTTT. It is translated as CASSFQGDNSPLHF.

The rearrangement uses TRBV19 and TRBJ2-2; D remains unclear. Trimming removed 5 bases from V and 1 base from J, with 11 bases in between. The CDR3 extends over 15 amino acids. The germline V gene has CDR1 LNHDA and CDR2 SQIVND (reference sequence). The CDR3 spells CASSRGDLNTGELFF. The CDR3 nucleotides read TGTGCCAGTAGTCGTGGAGACCTGAACACCGGGGAGCTGTTTTTT.

The rearrangement links TRBV5-4 to TRBJ2-5; no firm D call. CDR1 and CDR2 (germline): SGHNT, YYREEE (reference sequence). V was shortened by 0 bases and J by 4 bases, with 10 bases between the two germline ends. The CDR3 is made up of 14 amino acids. In nucleotides, the CDR3 is TGTGCCAGCAGCTTGGAAGGCCCGACAGAGACCCAGTACTTC. Protein product: CASSLEGPTETQYF.